The 31 T cell receptor beta chains listed next were all sequenced from one sample in a study of shared clonotypes between healthy human individuals. The assay was immunoSEQ multiplex PCR, and TCRdb's table has in-frame clones only and misses some. Here the sample spans 2 million to 3 million clones, approximately 94% being singletons. What was sequenced was naive CD4+ T cells from PBMCs. As to subset: CD45RA+ positively selected. These receptors all stem from a man between 18 and 35 years old in good health. Some clones in this sample may be carry-over from other donors' samples.

The chain carries TRBV7-3 and TRBJ1-2; possible D gene TRBD1, 6 bases. The length of the CDR3 is 14 residues. CDR1 and CDR2 from the germline V gene are SGHTA and FQGTGA. The V end was cut by 2 bases, the J end by 11 bases, with 18 bases between. The CDR3 bases are TGTGCCAGCAGCTTAGACACCGGGACACCTACATACACCTTC. Protein product: CASSLDTGTPTYTF.

The chain has TRBV7-8 and TRBJ1-3; a weak D match, TRBD1 (5 bases). Germline CDR1 is SGHVS and CDR2 is FQNEAQ. The V and J ends lost 5 bases and 2 bases respectively, with 13 bases between them. The CDR3 loop spans 15 amino acids. Written as DNA, the CDR3 is TGTGCCAGCAGCGGGGCCCCGGACACTGGAAACACCATATATTTT. Residues: CASSGAPDTGNTIYF. Full variable domain (rest looked up from reference TRBV7-8 and TRBJ1-3): GAGVSQSPRYKVAKRGQDVALRCDPISGHVSLFWYQQALGQGPEFLTYFQNEAQLDKSGLPSDRFFAERPEGSVSTLKIQRTQQEDSAVYLCASSGAPDTGNTIYFGEGSWLTVV.

CDR3 DNA sequence: TGTGCCATCAGTGACCCGAGGACAGGCGCCACCACAGATACGCAGTATTTT. Protein sequence: CAISDPRTGATTDTQYF. The chain employs TRBV10-3 and TRBJ2-3; 7 bases match TRBD1. The germline V gene encodes CDR1 ENHRY and CDR2 SYGVKD. The CDR3 totals 17 residues. After removal of 3 bases from V and 2 bases from J, the junction contained 11 bases not matched to a gene.

V usage is TRBV29-1 and J usage is TRBJ1-2; 7 nucleotides agree with TRBD1. The CDR3 contains 12 residues. Germline CDR1 SQVTM, CDR2 ANQGSEA. V lost 7 bases and J lost 4; bases outside the gene matches: 6. This CDR3 reads CSGGDSLYGYTF. In DNA form, the CDR3 reads TGCAGCGGAGGGGACAGCCTCTATGGCTACACCTTC.

The count of this clone is one. The same CDR3 can be traced to other DNA sequences in this sample. The rearrangement links TRBV30 to TRBJ1-6; maybe TRBD1 (5 bases). CDR3 size: 14 residues. With 0 bases removed from V and 4 bases from J, the gap between germline ends came to 7 bases. Germline loops: CDR1 GTSNPN, CDR2 SVGIG (reference sequence). The CDR3 sequence is CAWSVTVYNSPLHF. The DNA for the CDR3 is TGTGCCTGGAGTGTGACAGTTTATAATTCACCCCTCCACTTT.

In DNA, the CDR3 is TGTGCCAGCAGGTGGGGGGATGAGCAGTTCTTC. This sequence encodes CASRWGDEQFF. The V and J genes are TRBV7-9 and TRBJ2-1; weak D call: TRBD2 (6 bases). Germline CDR1 and CDR2: SEHNR and FQNEAQ (reference sequence). CDR3 length: 11 amino acids. The V end lost 6 bases, the J end lost 8 bases, and 8 bases lay between the germline ends.

Concerning this clone: The junction differs from germline at one of its ends, possibly a read error. This chain connects TRBV7-2 to TRBJ2-7; tentatively, D is TRBD1 (5 bases). The CDR3 totals 13 residues. Germline V CDR1 and CDR2: SGHTA, FQGNSA. The CDR3 nucleotides are TGTGCCAGCAGCCCAACACCGGGCGTCAGGGCACACTTC. Residues: CASSPTPGVRAHF.

The CDR3 loop is CAWSPIGTGGLSGANVLTF. As DNA, the CDR3 is TGTGCCTGGAGTCCGATCGGGACAGGGGGCCTCTCTGGGGCCAACGTCCTGACTTTC. The chain is built from TRBV30 and TRBJ2-6; 12 bases align to TRBD1. The germline V gene encodes CDR1 GTSNPN and CDR2 SVGIG (reference sequence). CDR3 size: 19 residues. After removal of 2 bases from V and 0 bases from J, the junction contained 8 bases not matched to a gene.

J is TRBJ1-4 and V is TRBV28; D is unclear. V was pared by 10 bases and J by 13 bases, with 19 bases between. The CDR3 totals 12 residues. CDR1 MDHEN and CDR2 SYDVKM come from the germline V gene. The DNA for the CDR3 is TGTGCCACCACAGCAATTAGGCTGGGACTGTTTTTT. It encodes CATTAIRLGLFF.

The chain recombines TRBV7-3 with TRBJ2-3; D is unresolved. V gave up 6 bases and J gave up 2 bases, with 18 bases separating them. The CDR3 runs to 16 residues. The V gene's germline CDR1 is SGHTA and CDR2 FQGTGA. The CDR3 region is CASRSDGRRFTDTQYF. For the CDR3, the DNA is TGTGCCAGCAGGTCAGACGGACGGAGATTCACAGATACGCAGTATTTT. Full variable domain (remainder filled in from reference TRBV7-3 and TRBJ2-3): GAGVSQTPSNKVTEKGKYVELRCDPISGHTALYWYRQSLGQGPEFLIYFQGTGAADDSGLPNDRFFAVRPEGSVSTLKIQRTERGDSAVYLCASRSDGRRFTDTQYFGPGTRLTVL.

The chain uses TRBV5-4 and TRBJ2-1; possibly TRBD1 or TRBD2 for D (5 bases each). From germline, CDR1 is SGHNT and CDR2 YYREEE (reference sequence). The CDR3 sequence is 12 residues long. V lost 1 base, J lost 10 bases, and 9 bases lay in between. This CDR3 is CASSLRGGEQFF. The CDR3 coding sequence is TGTGCCAGCAGCTTGAGGGGCGGGGAGCAGTTCTTC.

The V call is TRBV29-1, the J call TRBJ2-1; D is unclear. CDR1 is SQVTM and CDR2 is ANQGSEA in the germline V gene. V was pared by 3 bases and J by 8 bases, with 8 bases between. The CDR3 totals 11 residues. As DNA, the CDR3 is TGCAGCGTTGATCCGGTTGATGAGCAGTTCTTC. Its protein product is CSVDPVDEQFF.

Details on this clone: In the same sample, other DNA sequences code for this CDR3. The gene calls are TRBV29-1 and TRBJ1-6; D is perhaps TRBD1 (6 bases). There are 13 residues in the CDR3. The germline V and J ends were trimmed by 4 bases and 9 bases, with 13 bases remaining between them. CDR1 and CDR2 from the germline V gene are SQVTM and ANQGSEA. The CDR3 region is CSVGQGMGSPLHF. CDR3 bases: TGCAGCGTTGGGCAGGGGATGGGTTCACCCCTCCACTTT.

The CDR3 loop is CASSVAPFAGYYEQYF. CDR3 bases: TGTGCCAGCAGCGTAGCGCCCTTCGCGGGATACTACGAGCAGTACTTC. V is TRBV9 and J is TRBJ2-7, with D perhaps matching TRBD2 (6 bases). The CDR3 length is 16 residues. CDR1 and CDR2 from the germline V gene are SGDLS and YYNGEE. V lost 0 bases and J lost 3, with 16 bases in between.

The chain is built from TRBV25-1 and TRBJ2-3, with D tentatively TRBD1 or TRBD2 (5 bases each). The CDR3 spans 14 residues. Germline V gene sequence: CDR1 MGHDK, CDR2 SYGVNS. Trimming removed 5 bases from V and 3 bases from J, with 12 bases in between. Here the CDR3 DNA reads TGTGCCAGCAGTCCCGGGACCCTAACAGATACGCAGTATTTT. Protein product: CASSPGTLTDTQYF.

This clone has a single count. The chain uses TRBV5-4 and TRBJ2-2; no reliable D call. CDR3 length: 13 residues. Germline V gene sequence: CDR1 SGHNT, CDR2 YYREEE (reference sequence). Trimming left V 0 bases short and J 6 bases short, with 6 bases between. Written as DNA, the CDR3 is TGTGCCAGCAGCTTGGACCAACCCGGGGAGCTGTTTTTT. Translated: CASSLDQPGELFF.

This chain joins TRBV6-1 and TRBJ2-4, with D unclear. V was pared by 9 bases and J by 0 bases, with 15 bases between. Germline V CDR1 and CDR2: MNHNS, SASEGT. This CDR3 has 15 amino acids. The CDR3 reads CASGGFGLAKNIQYF. DNA for the CDR3: TGTGCCAGTGGTGGTTTCGGGCTAGCCAAAAACATTCAGTACTTC.

This chain connects TRBV25-1 to TRBJ2-7; 8 nucleotides agree with TRBD2. V shed 6 bases and J 7 bases; nucleotides not matched to a gene: 8. Germline loops: CDR1 MGHDK, CDR2 SYGVNS. The CDR3 is 13 residues long. CDR3 region: CASSAGGLREQYF. The DNA for the CDR3 is TGTGCCAGCAGCGCGGGGGGTTTGAGGGAGCAGTACTTC.

This chain joins TRBV7-3 and TRBJ2-5, with TRBD2 identical over 8 bases. Germline-derived CDR1 and CDR2 are SGHTA and FQGTGA. The length of the CDR3 is 15 residues. The ends lost 4 bases at V and 2 bases at J; junction bases unmatched: 6. The CDR3 nucleotides read TGTGCCAGCAGCTCCCGGGGGGGACTTCAAGAGACCCAGTACTTC. Translating gives CASSSRGGLQETQYF.

CDR3 coding DNA: TGTGCCAGTGCCCGGAGGTCACAGGGGGCTGTATACGAGCAGTACTTC. Protein: CASARRSQGAVYEQYF. The chain employs TRBV14 and TRBJ2-7, with 9 bases identical to TRBD1. Germline V lookup: CDR1 SGHDN, CDR2 FVKESK. The CDR3 length is 16 residues. V was clipped by 9 bases and J by 4 bases; unmatched bases: 16.

This sequence joins TRBV28 and TRBJ2-3, with a possible D match to TRBD1 (6 bases). The germline V and J ends were trimmed by 5 bases and 7 bases, with 25 bases remaining between them. Germline CDR1 reads MDHEN; CDR2 reads SYDVKM. The length of the CDR3 is 17 residues. The CDR3 here is CASSVSTPGRGTHTQYF. The CDR3 coding sequence is TGTGCCAGCAGTGTATCGACCCCGGGCAGGGGTACGCATACGCAGTATTTT.

This chain's CDR3 is CASSKGQAYFNEQFF. The CDR3 DNA sequence: TGTGCCAGCAGCAAGGGACAGGCTTACTTCAATGAGCAGTTCTTC. The chain couples TRBV7-9 to TRBJ2-1; the match to TRBD1 covers 8 bases. The CDR3 extends over 15 amino acids. Germline V gene sequence: CDR1 SEHNR, CDR2 FQNEAQ (reference sequence). With 5 bases clipped from V and 6 bases from J, the junction kept 9 bases outside the gene matches.

The chain joins TRBV7-9 to TRBJ2-1; TRBD2 matches 7 bases. The germline V gene encodes CDR1 SEHNR and CDR2 FQNEAQ (reference sequence). The ends lost 0 bases at V and 4 bases at J; junction bases unmatched: 9. The CDR3 loop spans 17 amino acids. CDR3 coding DNA: TGTGCCAGCAGCTTAGCCTCCAGCGGGGTTCTTTACAATGAGCAGTTCTTC. Translated: CASSLASSGVLYNEQFF.

This chain connects TRBV7-9 to TRBJ1-6; the D is unclear. The CDR3 loop spans 13 amino acids. Trimming stripped 5 bases from V and 7 bases from J, with 9 bases between. The germline V gene has CDR1 SEHNR and CDR2 FQNEAQ (reference sequence). The CDR3 DNA reads TGTGCCAGCAGCACAACCGCGAATTCACCCCTCCACTTT. As protein: CASSTTANSPLHF.

This clone was detected once. This chain connects TRBV28 to TRBJ2-6, with D perhaps TRBD1 or TRBD2 (5 bases each). The V and J ends lost 4 bases and 0 bases respectively, with 13 bases between them. There are 17 residues in the CDR3. The germline CDR1 and CDR2 sequences are MDHEN and SYDVKM. The chain's CDR3 is CASSSGTDFSGANVLTF. As DNA, the CDR3 is TGTGCCAGCAGTTCCGGGACGGATTTCTCTGGGGCCAACGTCCTGACTTTC.

CDR3 nucleotides: TGTGCCAGCGACCCCCTTGGACAGAAATTCTCCTACGAGCAGTACTTC. It specifies CASDPLGQKFSYEQYF. The genes are TRBV7-9 and TRBJ2-7; maybe TRBD1 (6 bases). The V and J ends lost 8 bases and 0 bases respectively, with 20 bases between them. Germline V gene lookup returns CDR1 SEHNR and CDR2 FQNEAQ (reference sequence). The CDR3 sequence is 16 residues long.

The chain joins TRBV7-2 to TRBJ2-1, with a possible D match to TRBD2 (5 bases). Germline values: CDR1 SGHTA, CDR2 FQGNSA. Trimming took 5 bases from V and 7 from J, leaving 12 bases between them. This CDR3 has 13 residues. This chain's CDR3 is CASSPPPGNEQFF. DNA for the CDR3: TGTGCCAGCAGCCCCCCGCCGGGGAATGAGCAGTTCTTC.

The chain couples TRBV7-8 to TRBJ2-3; D gene ambiguous. The CDR3 contains 15 residues. The germline V gene encodes CDR1 SGHVS and CDR2 FQNEAQ. V lost 7 bases to trimming and J lost 2 bases, with 16 bases between them. Here the CDR3 DNA reads TGTGCCAGCACCGGAACAGTGTTCAACACAGATACGCAGTATTTT. Protein sequence: CASTGTVFNTDTQYF.

Concerning this clone itself: Other DNA variants within this sample encode the same CDR3. The V gene is TRBV7-9, the J gene TRBJ1-1, with 8 bases fitting TRBD1. The J segment lost 6 bases and the V segment lost 5 bases, leaving 8 bases of the junction unmatched. Looked up from germline, CDR1 is SEHNR and CDR2 is FQNEAQ (reference sequence). This CDR3 comprises 14 residues. CDR3 in amino acids: CASSLGQGRSEAFF. CDR3 nucleotides: TGTGCCAGCAGCCTTGGACAGGGTAGGTCTGAAGCTTTCTTT.

The CDR3 DNA follows: TGTGCCAGCAGTTCCCCCCCTGAGGGCAGCACTGAAGCTTTCTTT. Protein: CASSSPPEGSTEAFF. The chain is built from TRBV6-6 and TRBJ1-1; D call uncertain. The germline V and J ends were trimmed by 4 bases and 4 bases, with 16 bases remaining between them. CDR1 is MNHNY, CDR2 SVGAGI, per germline (reference sequence). This CDR3 is 15 amino acids long.

The V and J genes are TRBV11-2 and TRBJ1-4, with D perhaps matching TRBD1 (5 bases). There are 15 residues in the CDR3. V was cut by 5 bases and J by 8 bases, with 18 bases left in between. Per the germline V gene, CDR1 is SGHAT and CDR2 is FQNNGV. The CDR3 DNA is TGTGCCAGCAGCATCTACGGGGGGTCGGTGGAAAAACTGTTTTTT. The encoded protein is CASSIYGGSVEKLFF.